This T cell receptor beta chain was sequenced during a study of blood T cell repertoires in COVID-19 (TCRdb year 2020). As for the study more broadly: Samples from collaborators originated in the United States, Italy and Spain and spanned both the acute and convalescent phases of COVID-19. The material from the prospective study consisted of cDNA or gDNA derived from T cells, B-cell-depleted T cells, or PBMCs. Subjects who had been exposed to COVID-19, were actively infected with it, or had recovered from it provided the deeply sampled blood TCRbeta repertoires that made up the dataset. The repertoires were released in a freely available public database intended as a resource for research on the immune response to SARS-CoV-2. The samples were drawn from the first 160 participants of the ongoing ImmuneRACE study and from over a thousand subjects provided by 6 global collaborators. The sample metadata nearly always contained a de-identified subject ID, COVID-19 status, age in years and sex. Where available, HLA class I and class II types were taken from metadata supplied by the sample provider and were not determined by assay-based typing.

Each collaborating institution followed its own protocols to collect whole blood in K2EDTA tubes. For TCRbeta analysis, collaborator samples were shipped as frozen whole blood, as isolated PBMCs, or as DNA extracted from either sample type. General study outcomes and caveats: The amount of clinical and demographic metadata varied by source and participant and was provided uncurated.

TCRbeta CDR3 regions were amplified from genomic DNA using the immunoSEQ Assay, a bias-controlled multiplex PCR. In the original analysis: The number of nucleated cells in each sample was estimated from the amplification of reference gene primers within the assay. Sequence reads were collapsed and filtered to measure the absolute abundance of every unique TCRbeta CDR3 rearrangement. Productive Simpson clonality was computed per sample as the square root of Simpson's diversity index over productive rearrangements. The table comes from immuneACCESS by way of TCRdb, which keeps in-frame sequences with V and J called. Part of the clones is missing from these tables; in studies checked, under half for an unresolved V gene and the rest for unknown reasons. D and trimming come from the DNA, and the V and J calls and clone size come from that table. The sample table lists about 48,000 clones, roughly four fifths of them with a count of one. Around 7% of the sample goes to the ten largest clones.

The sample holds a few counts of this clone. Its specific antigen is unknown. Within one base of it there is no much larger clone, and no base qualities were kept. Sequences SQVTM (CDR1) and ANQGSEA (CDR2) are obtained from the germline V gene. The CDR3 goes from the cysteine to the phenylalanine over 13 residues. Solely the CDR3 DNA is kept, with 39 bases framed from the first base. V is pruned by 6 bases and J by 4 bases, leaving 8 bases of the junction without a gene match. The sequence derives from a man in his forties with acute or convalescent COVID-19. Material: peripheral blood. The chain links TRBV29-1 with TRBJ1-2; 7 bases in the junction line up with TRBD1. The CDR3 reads CSVPRTGLYGYTF. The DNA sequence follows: TGCAGCGTACCCAGGACAGGTCTCTATGGCTACACCTTC.